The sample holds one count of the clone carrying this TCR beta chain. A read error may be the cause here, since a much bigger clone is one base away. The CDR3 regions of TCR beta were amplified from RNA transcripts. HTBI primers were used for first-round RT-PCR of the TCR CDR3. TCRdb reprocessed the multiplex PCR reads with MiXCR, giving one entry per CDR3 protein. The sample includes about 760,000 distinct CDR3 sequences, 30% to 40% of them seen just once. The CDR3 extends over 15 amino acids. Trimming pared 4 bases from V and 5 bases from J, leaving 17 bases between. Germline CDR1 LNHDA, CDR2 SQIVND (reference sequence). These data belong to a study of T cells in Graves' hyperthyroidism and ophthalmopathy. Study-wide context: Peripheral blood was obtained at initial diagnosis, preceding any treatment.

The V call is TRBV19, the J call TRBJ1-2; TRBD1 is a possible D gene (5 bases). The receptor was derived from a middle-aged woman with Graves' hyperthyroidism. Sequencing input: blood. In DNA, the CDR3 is TGTGCCAGTAGTAAACTTATGACGGGGGGTTATGGCTACACCTTC. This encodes CASSKLMTGGYGYTF.